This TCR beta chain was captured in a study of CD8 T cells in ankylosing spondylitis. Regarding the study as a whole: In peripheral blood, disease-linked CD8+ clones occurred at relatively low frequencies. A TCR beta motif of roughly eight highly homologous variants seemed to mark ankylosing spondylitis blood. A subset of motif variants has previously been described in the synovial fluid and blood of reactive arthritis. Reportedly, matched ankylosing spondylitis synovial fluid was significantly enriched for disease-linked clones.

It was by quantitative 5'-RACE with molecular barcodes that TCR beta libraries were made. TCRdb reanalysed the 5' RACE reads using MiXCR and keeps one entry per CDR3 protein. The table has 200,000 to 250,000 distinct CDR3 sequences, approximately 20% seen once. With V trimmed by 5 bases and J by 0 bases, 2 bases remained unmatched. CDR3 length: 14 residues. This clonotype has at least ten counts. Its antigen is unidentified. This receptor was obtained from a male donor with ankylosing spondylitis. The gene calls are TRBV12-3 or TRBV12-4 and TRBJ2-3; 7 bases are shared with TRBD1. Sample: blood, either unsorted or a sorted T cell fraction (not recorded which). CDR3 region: CASSPDRSTDTQYF. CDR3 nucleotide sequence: TGTGCCAGCAGTCCGGACAGGAGCACAGATACGCAGTATTTT.